The 30 T cell receptor beta chains in this list originate from one sample, sequenced in a study of blood T cell repertoires in COVID-19 (dated by TCRdb to 2020 to 2022). Library prep was done by the immunoSEQ multiplex PCR assay. TCRdb stores this immuneACCESS table with in-frame sequences only. Part of the clones is absent; in the studies checked, under half of the shortfall reflects unresolved V genes, and no reason is known for the rest. The sample yields 250,000 or so clones; 84% were counted once. Approximately 1.4% of the sample is in the top ten clones. Sequencing was carried out using peripheral blood. All receptors come from a woman aged 40 to 50 who had recovered from COVID-19.

V gene TRBV15 combines with J gene TRBJ1-1; possibly TRBD1 for D (5 bases). V shed 0 bases and J shed 3 bases, with 14 bases lying between them. The CDR3 consists of 16 residues. Per germline, CDR1 LNHNV and CDR2 YYDKDF (reference sequence). The CDR3: CATSREGGGRHTEAFF. As DNA, the CDR3 is TGTGCCACCAGCAGAGAAGGCGGGGGTCGACACACTGAAGCTTTCTTT.

This rearrangement joins TRBV27 to TRBJ1-4; 8 nucleotides align to TRBD1. The CDR3 is 15 residues long. The germline CDR1 and CDR2 sequences are MNHEY and SMNVEV (reference sequence). J lost 12 bases, V lost 6 bases, and 15 bases had no gene match. CDR3: CASRETGTGRPQLFF. Here the CDR3 DNA reads TGTGCCAGCAGGGAGACCGGGACAGGACGTCCTCAACTGTTTTTT. Using reference TRBV27 and TRBJ1-4 for the parts outside the CDR3, the full variable domain is EAQVTQNPRYLITVTGKKLTVTCSQNMNHEYMSWYRQDPGLGLRQIYYSMNVEVTDKGDVPEGYKVSRKEKRNFPLILESPSPNQTSLYFCASRETGTGRPQLFFGSGTQLSVL.

The genes are TRBV5-1 and TRBJ2-1, with TRBD1 matching 9 bases. V trimming: 0 bases; J trimming: 2 bases; junction bases outside the gene matches: 6. Per the germline V gene, CDR1 is SGHRS and CDR2 is YFSETQ. The CDR3 runs to 17 residues. In nucleotides, the CDR3 is TGCGCCAGCAGCTTGGGGGTTGGGACAGGGACCTACAATGAGCAGTTCTTC. It specifies CASSLGVGTGTYNEQFF. Full variable domain (missing parts from reference TRBV5-1 and TRBJ2-1): KAGVTQTPRYLIKTRGQQVTLSCSPISGHRSVSWYQQTPGQGLQFLFEYFSETQRNKGNFPGRFSGRQFSNSRSEMNVSTLELGDSALYLCASSLGVGTGTYNEQFFGPGTRLTVL.

J is TRBJ1-1 and V is TRBV30; 8 bases fit TRBD1. Germline V gene sequence: CDR1 GTSNPN, CDR2 SVGIG (reference sequence). V dropped 4 bases and J dropped 6; count of bases not matched to a gene: 7. This CDR3 is 13 amino acids long. Here the CDR3 DNA reads TGTGCCTGGACCCCCCAGGGGGCAGCTGAAGCTTTCTTT. Protein product: CAWTPQGAAEAFF.

The rearrangement links TRBV19 to TRBJ1-2; 7 bases agree with TRBD1. Germline V gene sequence: CDR1 LNHDA, CDR2 SQIVND (reference sequence). V lost 3 bases and J lost 2; bases outside the gene matches: 0. The CDR3 totals 13 residues. The CDR3 region is CASSMTGNYGYTF. The CDR3 bases are TGTGCCAGTAGTATGACAGGGAACTATGGCTACACCTTC.

V is TRBV7-6 and J is TRBJ1-6; 7 nucleotides agree with TRBD1. Per the germline V gene, CDR1 is SGHVS and CDR2 is FNYEAQ. The length of the CDR3 is 18 residues. The V and J ends lost 5 bases and 3 bases, in that order; junction bases with no gene match: 13. CDR3 region: CASSPAGTDFYYNSPLHF. In nucleotides, the CDR3 is TGTGCCAGCAGCCCAGCCGGGACAGATTTTTACTATAATTCACCCCTCCACTTT.

The gene calls are TRBV12-5 and TRBJ2-1; tentative D call: TRBD2 (6 bases). There are 15 residues in the CDR3. The germline V gene has CDR1 LGHNT and CDR2 FRNRAP. Between the trimmed V and J ends, which lost 7 bases and 5 bases, there was a span of 18 bases. CDR3 in amino acids: CASAGGVGRDNEQFF. Written as DNA, the CDR3 is TGTGCTAGTGCCGGGGGAGTAGGGAGAGACAATGAGCAGTTCTTC.

The chain has TRBV5-6 and TRBJ2-5; D unclear. This CDR3 is built from 14 residues. V was cut by 0 bases and J by 5 bases, with 11 bases left in between. Per the germline V gene, CDR1 is SGHDT and CDR2 is YYEEEE. CDR3 sequence (DNA): TGTGCCAGCAGCTTGGTACAGATCCGGGAGACCCAGTACTTC. Translated, it gives CASSLVQIRETQYF.

The rearrangement links TRBV5-6 to TRBJ1-1; D call uncertain. Germline V CDR1 and CDR2: SGHDT, YYEEEE. V lost 4 bases and J 0 bases, leaving 7 bases between the germline ends. This CDR3 region has 13 residues. This chain's CDR3 is CASSPELNTEAFF. As DNA, the CDR3 is TGTGCCAGCAGCCCGGAGCTGAACACTGAAGCTTTCTTT.

The chain joins TRBV19 to TRBJ2-5; 7 bases agree with TRBD2. CDR3 length equals 15 residues. V gave up 5 bases and J gave up 0 bases; unmatched junction bases: 6. Germline V gives CDR1 LNHDA, CDR2 SQIVND (reference sequence). CDR3: CASSRASGYQETQYF. Written as DNA, the CDR3 is TGTGCCAGTAGTCGCGCTAGCGGATACCAAGAGACCCAGTACTTC.

The V call is TRBV7-3, the J call TRBJ1-1; 10 positions match TRBD1. Germline V gives CDR1 SGHTA, CDR2 FQGTGA. V lost 1 base and J lost 3; bases outside the gene matches: 2. The CDR3 runs 15 residues. CDR3 nucleotides: TGTGCCAGCAGCTTAAGACAGGGGGCTTACACTGAAGCTTTCTTT. Protein sequence: CASSLRQGAYTEAFF.

In this sample, this clone turned up a few times. The genes are TRBV2 and TRBJ2-7, with a tentative D call TRBD2 (6 bases). Trimming removed 4 bases from V and 2 bases from J, with 9 bases in between. CDR3 size: 13 residues. Germline V gene sequence: CDR1 SNHLY, CDR2 FYNNEI. The CDR3 sequence: CASSGRTTYEQYF. In DNA, the CDR3 is TGTGCCAGCAGTGGGCGGACTACCTACGAGCAGTACTTC.

This clone was found once. The gene calls are TRBV25-1 and TRBJ2-5; 7 bases map to TRBD2. The CDR3 has 15 residues. Germline loops: CDR1 MGHDK, CDR2 SYGVNS. V dropped 8 bases and J dropped 5; count of bases not matched to a gene: 14. The CDR3 reads CASGGGTLRPETQYF. In DNA form, the CDR3 reads TGTGCCAGCGGGGGGGGAACACTCAGACCGGAGACCCAGTACTTC.

The J gene is TRBJ1-6, the V gene TRBV5-8; D is unresolved. The length of the CDR3 is 16 residues. CDR1 is SGHTS and CDR2 is YDEGEE in the germline V gene. V shed 1 base and J shed 14 bases, with 22 bases lying between them. CDR3 protein: CASSLKGGGFVASLHF. Here the CDR3 DNA reads TGTGCCAGCAGCTTGAAGGGAGGCGGATTCGTGGCGTCCCTCCACTTT.

The V call is TRBV6-2 or TRBV6-3, the J call TRBJ2-3, with TRBD1 as a possible D gene (6 bases). There are 14 residues in the CDR3. Germline-derived CDR1 and CDR2 are MNHEY and SVGEGT. The ends were cut back, 5 bases at V and 7 bases at J, with 16 bases in the middle. The DNA for the CDR3 is TGTGCCAGCAGTACAGGGCGGTTCGGACATACGCAGTATTTT. Amino acid sequence: CASSTGRFGHTQYF.

V gene TRBV19 combines with J gene TRBJ2-1; TRBD2 aligns across 13 bases. V dropped 10 bases and J dropped 10; count of bases not matched to a gene: 13. Germline V lookup: CDR1 LNHDA, CDR2 SQIVND (reference sequence). The CDR3 spans 15 residues. Written as DNA, the CDR3 is TGTGCCATCTCGCGGACTAGCGGGGGTGATCCGGAGCAGTTCTTC. Translation: CAISRTSGGDPEQFF. The full variable domain, with the rest looked up from reference TRBV19 and TRBJ2-1, is DGGITQSPKYLFRKEGQNVTLSCEQNLNHDAMYWYRQDPGQGLRLIYYSQIVNDFQKGDIAEGYSVSREKKESFPLTVTSAQKNPTAFYLCAISRTSGGDPEQFFGPGTRLTVL.

The chain recombines TRBV13 with TRBJ2-1; weak D call: TRBD2 (5 bases). The V gene lost 4 bases and the J gene lost 7 bases, with 17 bases spanning the gap. The CDR3 totals 15 residues. CDR1 and CDR2 from the germline V gene are PRHDT and FYEKMQ (reference sequence). Here the CDR3 DNA reads TGTGCCAGCAGCTCCATTCCGCGGGCGGTGAATGAGCAGTTCTTC. This encodes CASSSIPRAVNEQFF.

This chain links TRBV4-2 with TRBJ2-1; 10 bases map to TRBD2. CDR1 LGHNA and CDR2 YNFKEQ come from the germline V gene. V was clipped by 2 bases and J by 0 bases; unmatched bases: 4. The CDR3 extends over 17 amino acids. This CDR3 reads CASSQLAGDFSYNEQFF. The CDR3 bases are TGTGCCAGCAGCCAACTAGCGGGGGATTTCTCCTACAATGAGCAGTTCTTC.

The chain is built from TRBV6-5 and TRBJ2-7; 7 positions agree with TRBD2. With 2 bases clipped from V and 4 bases from J, the junction kept 11 bases outside the gene matches. Germline loops: CDR1 MNHEY, CDR2 SVGAGI. The CDR3 extends over 16 amino acids. CDR3: CASSYDGGGPLYEQYF. The CDR3 DNA is TGTGCCAGCAGTTACGATGGCGGGGGACCTCTTTACGAGCAGTACTTC.

J is TRBJ2-7 and V is TRBV12-3 or TRBV12-4; TRBD1 agrees at 7 bases. The CDR3 covers 13 residues. J lost 0 bases, V lost 6 bases, and 2 bases had no gene match. The CDR3 region has the DNA TGTGCCAGCAGGGGACAGAACTCCTACGAGCAGTACTTC. It translates to CASRGQNSYEQYF.

This rearrangement joins TRBV2 to TRBJ2-2; 7 bases map to TRBD1. The CDR3 is 14 amino acids. The V segment lost 4 bases and the J segment 4 bases; nucleotides outside the gene matches: 3. The germline CDR1 and CDR2 sequences are SNHLY and FYNNEI. The CDR3 DNA reads as TGTGCCAGCAGTGGGGACAGATCCACCGGGGAGCTGTTTTTT. Translation gives CASSGDRSTGELFF.

The gene calls are TRBV29-1 and TRBJ1-2, with D unclear. CDR1 and CDR2 (germline): SQVTM, ANQGSEA. The CDR3 has 13 residues. V was pared by 7 bases and J by 4 bases, with 16 bases between. The CDR3 DNA follows: TGCAGCGCTCCCGAACAGACCGGCTATGGCTACACCTTC. Translating gives CSAPEQTGYGYTF.

V gene TRBV6-5 combines with J gene TRBJ1-1; TRBD1 is a possible D gene (6 bases). The CDR3 has 13 residues. The V gene lost 6 bases and the J gene lost 7 bases, with 15 bases spanning the gap. Germline V lookup: CDR1 MNHEY, CDR2 SVGAGI. The CDR3 sequence is CASSTTGMLEAFF. CDR3 DNA sequence: TGTGCCAGCAGCACAACAGGGATGCTTGAAGCTTTCTTT.

This sequence joins TRBV5-1 and TRBJ2-7, with 8 bases aligning to TRBD1. J gave up 4 bases and V 2 bases, and 2 bases lay outside the gene matches. Germline values: CDR1 SGHRS, CDR2 YFSETQ. This CDR3 is 13 amino acids long. The CDR3 protein is CASSLQGEYEQYF. The CDR3 nucleotides are TGCGCCAGCAGCTTACAGGGGGAGTACGAGCAGTACTTC.

The chain joins TRBV12-3 or TRBV12-4 to TRBJ2-1; D is unclear. The V and J ends lost 3 bases and 0 bases respectively, with 3 bases between them. There are 13 residues in the CDR3. DNA of the CDR3: TGTGCCAGCAGTTTTAGCTCCTACAATGAGCAGTTCTTC. This translates into CASSFSSYNEQFF.

This clone was counted a few times. The rearrangement links TRBV14 to TRBJ2-1; D is unresolved. The CDR3 totals 11 residues. Germline V gene sequence: CDR1 SGHDN, CDR2 FVKESK. Trimming stripped 4 bases from V and 7 bases from J, with 5 bases between. The DNA of the CDR3 is TGTGCCAGCAGCCTCCGGAATGAGCAGTTCTTC. Translation gives CASSLRNEQFF.

CDR3 sequence reads: CASSQDRQSYGYTF. CDR3 nucleotides: TGCGCCAGCAGCCAAGATCGACAGTCCTATGGCTACACCTTC. The chain employs TRBV4-1 and TRBJ1-2; D is possibly TRBD1 (5 bases). This CDR3 has 14 amino acids. Germline assignment: CDR1 MGHRA and CDR2 YSYEKL. V was cut by 0 bases and J by 4 bases, with 9 bases left in between.

The V call is TRBV6-1, the J call TRBJ1-3; D perhaps matches TRBD1 (5 bases). V was cut by 2 bases and J by 2 bases, with 10 bases left in between. This CDR3 region has 15 residues. The germline gives CDR1 MNHNS, CDR2 SASEGT. Here the CDR3 DNA reads TGTGCCAGCAGTGAAACCGAGACAGCTGGAAACACCATATATTTT. Its protein product is CASSETETAGNTIYF.

The chain joins TRBV7-3 to TRBJ2-1; D unclear. V lost 1 base and J 6 bases, leaving 7 bases between the germline ends. CDR3 size: 13 residues. Per the germline V gene, CDR1 is SGHTA and CDR2 is FQGTGA. In DNA, the CDR3 is TGTGCCAGCAGCTTAAGAGAATCCAATGAGCAGTTCTTC. Encoded protein: CASSLRESNEQFF.

Notes on this clone: Additional DNA sequences in this sample encode the identical CDR3. This chain joins TRBV7-3 and TRBJ2-2; D is ambiguous. Deletions cut 1 base from V and 7 bases from J, with 7 bases between. Germline CDR1 and CDR2: SGHTA and FQGTGA. The CDR3 has 13 residues. CDR3 DNA sequence: TGTGCCAGCAGCTTAAATAGTGGCGGGGAGCTGTTTTTT. It is translated as CASSLNSGGELFF.